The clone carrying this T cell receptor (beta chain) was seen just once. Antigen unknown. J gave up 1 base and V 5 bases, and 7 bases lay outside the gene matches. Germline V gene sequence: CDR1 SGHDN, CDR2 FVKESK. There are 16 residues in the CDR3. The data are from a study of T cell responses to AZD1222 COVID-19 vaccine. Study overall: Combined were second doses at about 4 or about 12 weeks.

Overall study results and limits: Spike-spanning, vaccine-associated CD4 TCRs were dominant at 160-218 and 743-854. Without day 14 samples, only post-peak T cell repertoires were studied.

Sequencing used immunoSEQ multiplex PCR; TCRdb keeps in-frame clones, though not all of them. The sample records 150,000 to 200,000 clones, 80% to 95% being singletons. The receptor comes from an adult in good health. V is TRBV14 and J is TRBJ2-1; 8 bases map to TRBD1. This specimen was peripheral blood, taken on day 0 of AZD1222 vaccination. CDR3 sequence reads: CASSGGRGPSYNEQFF. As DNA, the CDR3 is TGTGCCAGCAGCGGGGGCAGGGGGCCATCCTACAATGAGCAGTTCTTC.